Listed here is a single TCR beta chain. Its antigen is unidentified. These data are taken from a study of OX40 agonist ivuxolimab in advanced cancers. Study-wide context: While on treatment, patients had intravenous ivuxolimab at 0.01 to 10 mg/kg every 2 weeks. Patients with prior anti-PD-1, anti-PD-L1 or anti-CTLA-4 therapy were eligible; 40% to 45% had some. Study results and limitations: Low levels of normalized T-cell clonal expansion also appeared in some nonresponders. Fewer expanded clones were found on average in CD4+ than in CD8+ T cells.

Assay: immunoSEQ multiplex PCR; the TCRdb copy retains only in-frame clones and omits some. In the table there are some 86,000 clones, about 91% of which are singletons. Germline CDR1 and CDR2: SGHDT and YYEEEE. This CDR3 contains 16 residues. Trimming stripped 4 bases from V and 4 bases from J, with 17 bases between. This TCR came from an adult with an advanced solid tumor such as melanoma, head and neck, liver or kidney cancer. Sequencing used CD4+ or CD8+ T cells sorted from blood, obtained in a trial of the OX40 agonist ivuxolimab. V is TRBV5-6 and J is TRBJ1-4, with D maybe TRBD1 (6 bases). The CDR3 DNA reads TGTGCCAGCAGCGAGACCCGACAGGTTTATAATGAAAAACTGTTTTTT. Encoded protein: CASSETRQVYNEKLFF.